The rows below give T cell receptor beta chains drawn from one sample of a study of T cell responses to AZD1222 COVID-19 vaccine. The method was immunoSEQ multiplex PCR; TCRdb's version includes in-frame clones alone and lacks a portion of them. The profile shows approximately 150,000 clones, roughly 92% of them singletons. This sample comprised peripheral blood, obtained on day 0 of AZD1222 vaccination. Receptor source: an adult in good health. The CDR3 runs from the conserved cysteine through the conserved F or W. D genes are given only for firm matches. Clone size is given for some rows only: seen once, a few or many times, or a class if the clone is expanded.

>TRBJ2-2|NA|14|TRBV6-2/TRBV6-3|NA
CASSPQPGRGELFF
TGTGCCAGCAGTCCCCAACCGGGGCGCGGGGAGCTGTTTTTT
>TRBJ2-7|NA|11|TRBV2|NA
CASSVPGEQYF
TGTGCCAGCAGCGTCCCGGGCGAGCAGTACTTC
>TRBJ2-1|TRBD1|13|TRBV5-1|NA
CASSFGQDNEQFF
TGCGCCAGCAGCTTCGGACAGGACAATGAGCAGTTCTTC
>TRBJ1-5|NA|15|TRBV4-3|many
CASSQDRQYNQPQHF
TGCGCCAGCAGCCAAGATCGACAGTACAATCAGCCCCAGCATTTT
>TRBJ1-1|NA|15|TRBV3-1/TRBV3-2|NA
CASSLRGGAREGAFF
TGTGCCAGCAGCCTCCGTGGAGGGGCAAGAGAAGGAGCTTTCTTT
>TRBJ1-1|NA|15|TRBV15|once
CATSRVDQGLAEAFF
TGTGCCACCAGCAGAGTGGATCAGGGTTTGGCTGAAGCTTTCTTT
>TRBJ2-3|TRBD2|13|TRBV7-8|NA
CAASGYSTDTQYF
TGTGCCGCTAGCGGGTACAGCACAGATACGCAGTATTTT
>TRBJ1-2|NA|12|TRBV12-3/TRBV12-4|NA
CASSLGGRGYTF
TGTGCCAGCAGTTTGGGAGGTCGCGGCTACACCTTC
>TRBJ1-2|NA|13|TRBV5-6|once
CASSSGQPYGYTF
TGTGCCAGCAGCTCCGGACAGCCCTATGGCTACACCTTC
>TRBJ1-2|NA|14|TRBV6-6|NA
CASSNTGLLDGYTF
TGTGCCAGCAGTAACACAGGGCTCCTTGATGGCTACACCTTC
>TRBJ1-5|TRBD1|16|TRBV27|NA
CASSLSRTGAPQSQHF
TGTGCCAGCAGTTTATCCAGGACAGGGGCCCCTCAGTCCCAGCATTTT
>TRBJ2-5|TRBD2|20|TRBV6-1|NA
CASREARGTSGRGGQETQYF
TGTGCCAGCAGAGAAGCTAGGGGGACTAGCGGGAGAGGGGGTCAAGAGACCCAGTACTTC
>TRBJ1-3|NA|18|TRBV5-6|NA
CASSLDFNNRYSGNTIYF
TGTGCCAGCAGCTTGGATTTTAATAACAGATACTCTGGAAACACCATATATTTT
>TRBJ2-1|NA|14|TRBV6-5|NA
CASTRGMDQDEQFF
TGTGCCAGCACCCGAGGGATGGACCAGGATGAGCAGTTCTTC
>TRBJ2-7|TRBD2|15|TRBV7-2|NA
CASSLAASGAYEQYF
TGTGCCAGCAGCTTAGCGGCTAGCGGGGCCTACGAGCAGTACTTC
>TRBJ1-5|NA|13|TRBV5-1|NA
CASSSGADQPQHF
TGCGCCAGCAGCTCCGGCGCGGATCAGCCCCAGCATTTT
>TRBJ1-2|TRBD1|15|TRBV28|NA
CASSLGTGLNYGYTF
TGTGCCAGCAGTTTAGGGACAGGTCTTAACTATGGCTACACCTTC
>TRBJ1-4|TRBD1|17|TRBV28|NA
CASSPVSYRGLREKLFF
TGTGCCAGCAGTCCGGTGTCCTACAGGGGCCTTAGGGAAAAACTGTTTTTT
>TRBJ1-1|TRBD1|14|TRBV5-5|NA
CASSQGQQNTEAFF
TGTGCCAGCAGCCAGGGACAGCAGAACACTGAAGCTTTCTTT
>TRBJ1-1|NA|14|TRBV7-9|NA
CASSLERVGTEAFF
TGTGCCAGCAGCTTAGAAAGGGTGGGCACTGAAGCTTTCTTT
>TRBJ1-5|TRBD1|11|TRBV29-1|NA
CSVKIQTGQHF
TGCAGCGTTAAGATCCAGACAGGGCAGCATTTT
>TRBJ2-2|NA|14|TRBV19|NA
CASSITGLAGELFF
TGTGCCAGTAGTATTACGGGGCTGGCCGGGGAGCTGTTTTTT
>TRBJ2-1|TRBD2|15|TRBV5-1|NA
CASSSGDYSYNEQFF
TGCGCCAGCAGCTCGGGGGACTACTCCTACAATGAGCAGTTCTTC
>TRBJ2-5|NA|13|TRBV5-6|NA
CASSLALSETQYF
TGTGCCAGCAGCTTGGCGTTATCAGAGACCCAGTACTTC
>TRBJ2-7|NA|12|TRBV11-2|NA
CASSPRGYEQYF
TGTGCCAGCAGCCCCAGGGGCTACGAGCAGTACTTC
>TRBJ2-7|NA|14|TRBV5-1|NA
CASSLGGSPGEQYF
TGCGCCAGCAGCTTGGGGGGCAGCCCCGGCGAGCAGTACTTC
>TRBJ2-3|NA|11|TRBV7-9|NA
CASSPTDTQYF
TGTGCCAGCAGCCCAACAGATACGCAGTATTTT
>TRBJ1-1|NA|14|TRBV9|NA
CASSVERLGTEAFF
TGTGCCAGCAGCGTAGAGCGTTTGGGCACTGAAGCTTTCTTT
>TRBJ2-5|NA|13|TRBV28|NA
CASSFRSSGTQYF
TGTGCCAGCAGTTTTAGGAGTTCGGGGACCCAGTACTTC
>TRBJ2-1|TRBD2|14|TRBV7-8|NA
CASSFRRLADEQFF
TGTGCCAGCAGCTTCCGGAGACTAGCCGATGAGCAGTTCTTC
>TRBJ1-1|NA|14|TRBV19|NA
CASTARWQGTEAFF
TGTGCCAGTACCGCACGGTGGCAGGGGACTGAAGCTTTCTTT
>TRBJ1-3|NA|12|TRBV30|NA
CAWSLGGNTIYF
TGTGCCTGGAGTCTAGGGGGAAACACCATATATTTT
>TRBJ1-2|NA|11|TRBV12-3/TRBV12-4|NA
CASSFGEGYTF
TGTGCCAGCAGTTTTGGGGAAGGCTACACCTTC